This T cell receptor (beta chain) was observed in a study of blood T cell repertoires in COVID-19. Study-level background: There were acute and convalescent COVID-19 samples, and they came from the United States, Italy and Spain. Sources were T cells, B-cell-depleted T cells, or PBMCs; the material itself was cDNA or gDNA.

Original data processing: Reference gene primer amplification gave nucleated cell count estimates. This table comes from immunoSEQ multiplex PCR, and its TCRdb copy is limited to in-frame clones, with some not included. The V and J calls and clone size are taken from that table; D and trimming were inferred from the DNA. Of about 250,000 clones in the sample, roughly 86% were seen once. CDR3 length: 17 residues. Germline V gives CDR1 MGHDK, CDR2 SYGVNS. The V gene lost 4 bases and the J gene lost 5 bases, with 23 bases spanning the gap. This chain uses TRBV25-1 with TRBJ2-5, with TRBD1 as a possible D gene (6 bases). The sequence derives from a man in his forties or fifties with acute or convalescent COVID-19. The sequenced sample was peripheral blood. CDR3 coding DNA: TGTGCCAGCAGTGGTTCCGGGACAAGGGAGAGGAGGGAGACCCAGTACTTC. Protein product: CASSGSGTRERRETQYF.